One and the same sample provided the 32 T cell receptor beta chains below, sequenced in a study of early T cells in non-severe SARS-CoV-2 infection. TCRdb independently ran MiXCR on the 5' RACE reads; one entry per CDR3 protein. This table has fewer than 85,000 distinct CDR3 sequences, around 10% appearing once. The source was whole blood, collected at baseline. These receptors all stem from an adult who was a healthcare worker with PCR-confirmed SARS-CoV-2 infection or an uninfected control (not recorded which).

This rearrangement joins TRBV11-2 to TRBJ2-2, with a weak D call TRBD1 (5 bases). V gave up 2 bases and J gave up 4 bases, with 14 bases separating them. Germline V gene data show CDR1 as SGHAT and CDR2 as FQNNGV. This CDR3 region has 16 residues. The CDR3 is CASSLYSGSTTGELFF. The CDR3 coding sequence is TGTGCCAGCAGCTTATATTCAGGGTCGACCACCGGGGAGCTGTTTTTT. The entire variable domain, with the rest obtained from reference TRBV11-2 and TRBJ2-2, is as follows: EAGVAQSPRYKIIEKRQSVAFWCNPISGHATLYWYQQILGQGPKLLIQFQNNGVVDDSQLPKDRFSAERLKGVDSTLKIQPAKLEDSAVYLCASSLYSGSTTGELFFGEGSRLTVL.

This clonotype has at least ten counts. The chain couples TRBV11-3 to TRBJ2-1, with D perhaps TRBD1 (6 bases). V was pared by 1 base and J by 4 bases, with 11 bases between. The germline CDR1 and CDR2 sequences are SGHNT and YENEEA. The CDR3 is 15 residues long. CDR3 nucleotides: TGTGCCAGCAGCTTAGGGGGACACAAATACAATGAGCAGTTCTTC. Amino acid sequence: CASSLGGHKYNEQFF.

In its sample, this clonotype was seen many times. This chain joins TRBV6-6 and TRBJ2-3; 7 nucleotides match TRBD1. V was pared by 4 bases and J by 0 bases, with 4 bases of the junction left unmatched. Germline CDR1 and CDR2: MNHNY and SVGAGI (reference sequence). The CDR3 runs 15 residues. DNA for the CDR3: TGTGCCAGCAGTTCAGGACAGGCCAGCACAGATACGCAGTATTTT. This gives the protein CASSSGQASTDTQYF.

This clonotype was seen at least ten times. V gene TRBV3-1 combines with J gene TRBJ2-1, with unresolved D. Trimming shortened V by 0 bases and J by 0 bases, and 6 bases separated the two germline ends. CDR1 is LGHDT and CDR2 is YNNKEL in the germline V gene (reference sequence). There are 15 residues in the CDR3. CDR3: CASSQDQSSYNEQFF. The CDR3, as DNA: TGTGCCAGCAGCCAAGACCAGAGCTCCTACAATGAGCAGTTCTTC.

The chain carries TRBV19 and TRBJ2-5, with a tentative D call TRBD1 (6 bases). From germline, CDR1 is LNHDA and CDR2 SQIVND (reference sequence). Trimming shortened V by 7 bases and J by 5 bases, and 20 bases separated the two germline ends. The CDR3 runs 15 residues. The CDR3 loop reads CASMQQGRTRETQYF. CDR3 DNA: TGTGCCAGTATGCAACAGGGACGTACCAGGGAGACCCAGTACTTC.

J is TRBJ1-1 and V is TRBV5-1, with unresolved D. Trimming took 7 bases from V and 1 from J, leaving 14 bases between them. The CDR3 has 14 residues. CDR1 is SGHRS and CDR2 is YFSETQ in the germline V gene. The DNA of the CDR3 is TGCGCCAGCTGGCGTGGAGGCGAGAACACTGAAGCTTTCTTT. Translated: CASWRGGENTEAFF.

This clonotype was counted a single time. The genes are TRBV5-6 and TRBJ2-7; 8 nucleotides line up with TRBD1. The CDR3 spans 16 residues. J gave up 2 bases and V 4 bases, and 11 bases lay outside the gene matches. Germline V CDR1 and CDR2: SGHDT, YYEEEE. This chain's CDR3 is CASSTIGTGITYEQYF. Written as DNA, the CDR3 is TGTGCCAGCAGCACGATCGGGACAGGAATCACCTACGAGCAGTACTTC.

There are many counts of this clonotype. V gene TRBV25-1 combines with J gene TRBJ2-5; TRBD2 matches 8 bases. Trimming removed 8 bases from V and 3 bases from J; junction bases left unmatched: 14. The CDR3 runs 16 residues. Germline CDR1 MGHDK, CDR2 SYGVNS. CDR3 in DNA: TGTGCCAGCGATTTTGAGCGGGGGAGCTCGAAAGAGACCCAGTACTTC. This translates into CASDFERGSSKETQYF. Based on the CDR3 plus reference TRBV25-1 and TRBJ2-5, the full variable domain is EADIYQTPRYLVIGTGKKITLECSQTMGHDKMYWYQQDPGMELHLIHYSYGVNSTEKGDLSSESTVSRIRTEHFPLTLESARPSHTSQYLCASDFERGSSKETQYFGPGTRLLVL.

This clonotype was seen only a few times. The chain joins TRBV4-3 to TRBJ1-6; perhaps TRBD1 as D (5 bases). CDR1 is LGHNA, CDR2 YSLEER, per germline. This CDR3 comprises 13 residues. Trimming cost V 2 bases and J 8 bases, with 7 bases left between them. DNA for the CDR3: TGCGCCAGCAGCCAACAACAGGATTCACCCCTCCACTTT. It yields the protein CASSQQQDSPLHF.

This clonotype has more than one count but fewer than ten. V usage is TRBV18 and J usage is TRBJ2-1, with D possibly TRBD2 on 6 matching bases. The CDR3 runs to 14 residues. The germline V and J ends were trimmed by 3 bases and 7 bases, with 13 bases remaining between them. Germline V gene sequence: CDR1 KGHSH, CDR2 LQKENI. As DNA, the CDR3 is TGTGCCAGCTCACCCGTCGGGAGAGGGAATGAGCAGTTCTTC. It encodes CASSPVGRGNEQFF.

This clonotype was detected ten times or more. The chain combines TRBV29-1 with TRBJ1-2; no reliable D call. The germline gives CDR1 SQVTM, CDR2 ANQGSEA. The CDR3 length is 10 residues. V lost 3 bases and J 6 bases, leaving 5 bases between the germline ends. CDR3 protein: CSVDGDGYTF. The CDR3 region has the DNA TGCAGCGTTGATGGGGATGGCTACACCTTC.

This clonotype was picked up a small number of times. The chain links TRBV5-1 to TRBJ2-7; TRBD1 matches 9 bases. Trimming cost V 4 bases and J 3 bases; bases outside gene matches: 8. The CDR3 sequence is 15 residues long. From germline, CDR1 is SGHRS and CDR2 YFSETQ. The CDR3 protein is CASSRGTGTGYEQYF. CDR3 sequence (DNA): TGCGCCAGCAGCCGCGGGACAGGGACAGGCTACGAGCAGTACTTC.

This chain links TRBV6-2 or TRBV6-3 with TRBJ2-4; 7 nucleotides line up with TRBD1. The CDR3 runs to 16 residues. Germline CDR1 reads MNHEY; CDR2 reads SVGEGT. Losses at the gene ends were 8 bases for V and 5 bases for J; bases not matched to a gene: 15. CDR3 coding DNA: TGTGCCAGCCCCTCCAAAACCGGGACAGCAGAAAACATTCAGTACTTC. Translating gives CASPSKTGTAENIQYF.

There are many counts of this clonotype. The chain uses TRBV6-5 and TRBJ1-2; D gene uncertain. Per the germline V gene, CDR1 is MNHEY and CDR2 is SVGAGI. The CDR3 is 13 amino acids. V was shortened by 9 bases and J by 2 bases, with 13 bases between the two germline ends. The CDR3 sequence is CASVAGFNYGYTF. Here the CDR3 DNA reads TGTGCCAGTGTTGCGGGATTCAACTATGGCTACACCTTC.

This clonotype was detected a few times. The chain carries TRBV11-2 and TRBJ2-5; no firm D call. V dropped 5 bases and J dropped 0 bases, with 7 bases sitting between them. The CDR3 is 13 residues long. CDR1 is SGHAT, CDR2 FQNNGV, per germline. The CDR3 sequence is CASSPSYQETQYF. As DNA, the CDR3 is TGTGCCAGCAGCCCATCGTACCAAGAGACCCAGTACTTC.

This chain uses TRBV28 with TRBJ2-1, with 7 bases matching TRBD2. The CDR3 loop spans 14 amino acids. Per germline, CDR1 MDHEN and CDR2 SYDVKM. V shed 11 bases and J 9 bases; nucleotides not matched to a gene: 16. Here the CDR3 DNA reads TGTGCCCACAGCTGGGACTACATTTCGGGTGAGCAGTTCTTC. Its protein product is CAHSWDYISGEQFF.

This chain connects TRBV23-1 to TRBJ1-2; 9 bases line up with TRBD1. TRBV23-1 is recorded as an ORF, its role being uncertain. The CDR3 has 15 amino acids. J lost 4 bases, V lost 3 bases, and 6 bases had no gene match. The CDR3 sequence: CASSHPQGAGYGYTF. In DNA, the CDR3 is TGCGCCAGCAGTCACCCACAGGGGGCTGGCTATGGCTACACCTTC.

The chain uses TRBV6-1 and TRBJ1-1; D is undetermined. The CDR3 spans 13 residues. CDR1 and CDR2 from the germline V gene are MNHNS and SASEGT. Between the trimmed V and J ends, which lost 3 bases and 2 bases, there was a span of 7 bases. In nucleotides, the CDR3 is TGTGCCAGCAGTGAGAGGGATAACACTGAAGCTTTCTTT. Its translation: CASSERDNTEAFF.

V gene TRBV9 combines with J gene TRBJ1-5; D not resolved. The germline gives CDR1 SGDLS, CDR2 YYNGEE. This CDR3 has 15 residues. Trimming stripped 3 bases from V and 7 bases from J, with 17 bases between. CDR3 in amino acids: CASSAGVQVGQPQHF. Written as DNA, the CDR3 is TGTGCCAGCAGCGCGGGAGTCCAAGTCGGGCAGCCCCAGCATTTT.

This clonotype turned up a few times. This chain links TRBV18 with TRBJ1-2; tentative D call: TRBD1 (6 bases). The V end was cut by 4 bases, the J end by 4 bases, with 13 bases between. Germline values: CDR1 KGHSH, CDR2 LQKENI. CDR3 length equals 14 residues. This CDR3 reads CASSLRGAGYGYTF. CDR3 sequence (DNA): TGTGCCAGCTCACTCAGGGGAGCGGGCTATGGCTACACCTTC. Full variable domain (remainder filled in from reference TRBV18 and TRBJ1-2): NAGVMQNPRHLVRRRGQEARLRCSPMKGHSHVYWYRQLPEEGLKFMVYLQKENIIDESGMPKERFSAEFPKEGPSILRIQQVVRGDSAAYFCASSLRGAGYGYTFGSGTRLTVV.

The V call is TRBV14, the J call TRBJ2-1; 9 nucleotides agree with TRBD2. Germline V lookup: CDR1 SGHDN, CDR2 FVKESK. This CDR3 has 15 amino acids. V was pared by 4 bases and J by 10 bases, with 11 bases of the junction left unmatched. CDR3 residues: CASSPTGRAGGEQFF. The CDR3 DNA follows: TGTGCCAGCAGCCCGACTGGGCGAGCGGGGGGAGAGCAGTTCTTC.

This rearrangement joins TRBV7-9 to TRBJ1-5, with TRBD1 matching over 9 bases. After removal of 11 bases from V and 7 bases from J, the junction contained 6 bases not matched to a gene. The CDR3 is made up of 12 amino acids. Germline loops: CDR1 SEHNR, CDR2 FQNEAQ (reference sequence). The CDR3 coding sequence is TGTGCCTCCTCAGGGACAGGGCAGCCCCAGCATTTT. It yields the protein CASSGTGQPQHF.

The rearrangement uses TRBV5-1 and TRBJ2-6; 7 bases are shared with TRBD2. This CDR3 has 15 amino acids. The V segment lost 7 bases and the J segment 0 bases; nucleotides outside the gene matches: 4. From germline, CDR1 is SGHRS and CDR2 YFSETQ. The CDR3 bases are TGCGCCAGCGGACTAGAAAACTCTGGGGCCAACGTCCTGACTTTC. Translation: CASGLENSGANVLTF.

The V call is TRBV9, the J call TRBJ2-5; D uncertain. From germline, CDR1 is SGDLS and CDR2 YYNGEE. V lost 3 bases to trimming and J lost 1 base, with 7 bases between them. The CDR3 contains 13 residues. This chain's CDR3 is CASSDSVQETQYF. As DNA, the CDR3 is TGTGCCAGCAGCGATTCAGTCCAAGAGACCCAGTACTTC.

The table lists this clonotype with many counts. The chain carries TRBV20-1 and TRBJ1-6; TRBD1 matches 7 bases. CDR3 length: 13 residues. The ends lost 6 bases at V and 9 bases at J; junction bases unmatched: 8. Per germline, CDR1 DFQATT and CDR2 SNEGSKA (reference sequence). In DNA, the CDR3 is TGCAGTGCCTCCAGGGGGTCGGCTTCACCCCTCCACTTT. Translated: CSASRGSASPLHF.

V is TRBV6-1 and J is TRBJ1-2, with a possible D match to TRBD1 (5 bases). The germline CDR1 and CDR2 sequences are MNHNS and SASEGT. Trimming pared 5 bases from V and 7 bases from J, leaving 11 bases between. CDR3 length: 12 residues. The CDR3 here is CASSTGGVGYTF. The CDR3 coding sequence is TGTGCCAGCAGTACCGGGGGGGTTGGCTACACCTTC.

This sequence joins TRBV10-3 and TRBJ2-3; no clear D gene. Trimming removed 3 bases at V and 0 bases at J, with 7 bases between. Germline values: CDR1 ENHRY, CDR2 SYGVKD. The CDR3 runs 14 residues. The CDR3 DNA sequence: TGTGCCATCAGTGATGGCCGTAGCACAGATACGCAGTATTTT. Translating gives CAISDGRSTDTQYF.

The J gene is TRBJ1-5, the V gene TRBV20-1; tentatively, D is TRBD1 (5 bases). Germline V gives CDR1 DFQATT, CDR2 SNEGSKA (reference sequence). This CDR3 is built from 13 residues. CDR3 protein: CSADGGSTQPQHF. CDR3 DNA: TGCAGCGCCGATGGGGGTTCGACTCAGCCCCAGCATTTT.

This chain joins TRBV18 and TRBJ2-7; 9 positions match TRBD1. Germline CDR1 KGHSH, CDR2 LQKENI. V was clipped by 2 bases and J by 0 bases; unmatched bases: 14. This CDR3 is built from 19 residues. CDR3 in DNA: TGTGCCAGCTCACCAAACACCGGGACAGGGCGTTTGGGCTCCTACGAGCAGTACTTC. Protein sequence: CASSPNTGTGRLGSYEQYF.

This clonotype was detected a few times. The genes are TRBV6-4 and TRBJ1-1; unclear D gene. Trimming removed 6 bases at V and 0 bases at J, with 11 bases between. Germline V gives CDR1 MRHNA, CDR2 SNTAGT. This CDR3 contains 14 residues. The CDR3 coding sequence is TGTGCCAGCAGAAGAACAAACATGAACACTGAAGCTTTCTTT. Translated, it gives CASRRTNMNTEAFF.

This clonotype was observed a handful of times. The rearrangement joins TRBV7-2 to TRBJ1-4, with a possible D match to TRBD1 (6 bases). V was shortened by 1 base and J by 7 bases, with 13 bases between the two germline ends. The CDR3 extends over 15 amino acids. CDR1 SGHTA and CDR2 FQGNSA come from the germline V gene. DNA of the CDR3: TGTGCCAGCAGCTTAGAGGGGGGAGGAAGTGAAAAACTGTTTTTT. Translated: CASSLEGGGSEKLFF. The entire variable domain, with the rest obtained from reference TRBV7-2 and TRBJ1-4, is as follows: GAGVSQSPSNKVTEKGKDVELRCDPISGHTALYWYRQSLGQGLEFLIYFQGNSAPDKSGLPSDRFSAERTGGSVSTLTIQRTQQEDSAVYLCASSLEGGGSEKLFFGSGTQLSVL.

This clonotype has only a few counts. The J gene is TRBJ2-3, the V gene TRBV5-6; perhaps TRBD2 as D (6 bases). The germline gives CDR1 SGHDT, CDR2 YYEEEE. V lost 4 bases and J 6 bases, leaving 15 bases between the germline ends. This CDR3 is built from 14 residues. CDR3 amino acids: CASSPGLGMDTQYF. In nucleotides, the CDR3 is TGTGCCAGCAGCCCGGGACTGGGGATGGATACGCAGTATTTT.